This TCR beta chain is from a study of CD8+CD57+ T cells in acquired aplastic anemia (dated by TCRdb to the late 2010s). With respect to the entire study: On average, sorted CD4+ and CD8+ cells yielded around 3.5 ug of extracted DNA, with a range of about 0.19 to 30 ug. CD8+CD57+ expansion was defined as a frequency above the mean frequency observed in healthy subjects. Study-wide findings and limitations: No significant difference in CD8+ Simpson's diversity was found between patients and healthy controls (P=0.060). Although 25 to 30 CD8+ CDR3 sequences were shared by patients and controls, these sequences appeared highly expressed in patients and within the immunodominant clones of patients.

Patients chosen for sequencing had shown expansion of CD8+CD57+ cells by flow cytometry. Every patient had severe acquired aplastic anemia, diagnosed using the International Study of Aplastic Anemia and Agranulocytosis and Camitta criteria. No therapy had been received by the patients at the time of blood sampling. The study deep-sequenced TCR repertoires of sorted CD4+ and CD8+ blood T cells from severe aplastic anemia patients and healthy subjects. In the USA, patient enrollment took place under clinicaltrials.gov protocols 00001620, 01623167, 00001397, 00071045, 00081523 and 00961064. Ficoll-Paque density gradient centrifugation was used to isolate peripheral blood mononuclear cells. Before DNA was extracted, CD4+ and CD8+ T cells were sorted using either FACS or magnetic beads. CDR1 and CDR2, per the germline V gene, are SGHRS and YFSETQ. Reading from cysteine to phenylalanine, the CDR3 counts 12 amino acids. The retained sequence is limited to the CDR3, 36 bases, with the frame set at the first base. V lost 6 bases and J lost 8 bases, and the count of bases not matched to a germline gene is 3.

Notes on this clonotype: It lacks a known antigen. Base quality data are lacking; no much larger clone is found one base away.

Genomic DNA was used as template for profiling of TCR beta VDJ combinations and CDR3 sequences. TCR repertoire sequencing was run on an Illumina HiSeq 2000. In the original analysis: Repertoire assessment relied on Simpson's diversity index, CDR3 size and DJ length profiles, and TRBV/TRBJ rearrangement plots. The immunodominant clone was defined as the most abundant DNA sequence in deep sequencing data. CDR3 amino acid sequences were screened for sharing across subjects and were compared with published repertoires and the VDJdb database. Using fastp trimming at Q25 and MiXCR clonotype assembly, TCRdb reanalyzed the public sequencing data and kept in-frame beta chains. Rows with a matching CDR3 protein are joined into one entry that keeps the most common DNA and genes. The V and J calls reflect TCRdb's pipeline rather than the authors' work. Counted in this sample were approximately 150,000 distinct CDR3 sequences; around half of them appeared once. The ten biggest clones cover roughly 1.2% of the sample.

The chain is encoded by TRBV5-1 joined to TRBJ2-7; the central 12 bases match TRBD2. The sequencing input was sorted CD4+, CD8+, or CD8+CD57+ T cells (not recorded which) from PBMCs. The origin of this receptor is a human donor with aplastic anemia. The bases are TGCGCCAGCACTAGCGGGGGGGCCAAGCAGTACTTC. Its translation reads: CASTSGGAKQYF.